These 14 T cell receptor beta chains share one sample of origin, sequenced in a study of T cell clones after liver transplantation. This table comes from immunoSEQ multiplex PCR, and its TCRdb copy is limited to in-frame clones, with some not included. The sample includes 70,000 or so clones, around 93% of them seen just once. The source material was CD4+ T cells from blood, sampled less than 27 months after liver transplant. These receptors all stem from a human patient who received a liver transplant. These T cells may partly come from the graft donor.

This chain joins TRBV29-1 and TRBJ2-5; possibly TRBD1 or TRBD2 for D (5 bases each). V dropped 5 bases and J dropped 3 bases, with 10 bases sitting between them. The CDR3 covers 12 residues. Per germline, CDR1 SQVTM and CDR2 ANQGSEA. CDR3 nucleotides: TGCAGCGTTTCGGGACCAGAAGAGACCCAGTACTTC. Its translation: CSVSGPEETQYF.

The V gene is TRBV2, the J gene TRBJ2-3, with unresolved D. Per germline, CDR1 SNHLY and CDR2 FYNNEI. The CDR3 is 17 amino acids. Trimming left V 3 bases short and J 0 bases short, with 16 bases between. The DNA of the CDR3 is TGTGCCAGCAGTGAGCCAAGGGATCGGTTTAGCACAGATACGCAGTATTTT. Encoded protein: CASSEPRDRFSTDTQYF.

V is TRBV28 and J is TRBJ2-7, with 8 bases aligning to TRBD1. CDR3 size: 17 residues. Unmatched junction bases numbered 16, after V lost 6 bases and J lost 3 bases. Germline V lookup: CDR1 MDHEN, CDR2 SYDVKM. CDR3 nucleotides: TGTGCCAGCAGGCGCGGACAGGGTGTTCGCCAGAACTACGAGCAGTACTTC. Translated: CASRRGQGVRQNYEQYF.

The chain carries TRBV7-8 and TRBJ1-5; D gene ambiguous. This CDR3 has 13 residues. Germline values: CDR1 SGHVS, CDR2 FQNEAQ. Trimming removed 4 bases at V and 4 bases at J, with 8 bases between. This chain's CDR3 is CASSSGVNQPQHF. CDR3 nucleotide sequence: TGTGCCAGCAGCTCTGGGGTGAATCAGCCCCAGCATTTT.

The chain is built from TRBV19 and TRBJ2-2, with a possible D match to TRBD1 (6 bases). Trimming left V 5 bases short and J 7 bases short, with 11 bases between. Germline CDR1 and CDR2: LNHDA and SQIVND (reference sequence). The CDR3 covers 13 residues. CDR3 protein: CASSPQDSGELFF. The CDR3 DNA sequence: TGTGCCAGTAGTCCGCAGGACAGCGGGGAGCTGTTTTTT.

V is TRBV27 and J is TRBJ2-1; 11 nucleotides match TRBD2. Germline CDR1 MNHEY, CDR2 SMNVEV (reference sequence). The CDR3 extends over 17 amino acids. Trimming cost V 5 bases and J 6 bases; bases outside gene matches: 12. The CDR3 region is CASSPQPGTSGSNEQFF. Written as DNA, the CDR3 is TGTGCCAGCAGTCCCCAACCCGGGACTAGCGGTTCCAATGAGCAGTTCTTC.

In the case of this clone: Other nucleotide sequences in the sample specify the same CDR3. The chain joins TRBV5-4 to TRBJ1-1; D not certain. The CDR3 is 13 amino acids. Germline V lookup: CDR1 SGHNT, CDR2 YYREEE (reference sequence). V lost 1 base to trimming and J lost 2 bases, with 6 bases between them. The DNA for the CDR3 is TGTGCCAGCAGCTTGACGGCAAACACTGAAGCTTTCTTT. It specifies CASSLTANTEAFF.

The V and J genes are TRBV7-2 and TRBJ2-7; unclear D gene. Germline values: CDR1 SGHTA, CDR2 FQGNSA. The CDR3 consists of 13 residues. The ends were cut back, 2 bases at V and 6 bases at J, with 11 bases in the middle. CDR3 residues: CASSLKRFGEQYF. The CDR3 coding sequence is TGTGCCAGCAGCTTAAAAAGGTTTGGCGAGCAGTACTTC.

The V call is TRBV19, the J call TRBJ2-7; 8 bases are shared with TRBD2. J was trimmed by 3 bases and V by 5 bases; bases with no gene match: 9. Germline CDR1 LNHDA, CDR2 SQIVND (reference sequence). This CDR3 contains 15 residues. CDR3 sequence (DNA): TGTGCCAGTAGTGAAAACAGCGGGAGTTACTACGAGCAGTACTTC. Translation: CASSENSGSYYEQYF.

This sequence joins TRBV5-1 and TRBJ2-7; 14 bases are shared with TRBD2. V shed 4 bases and J 5 bases; nucleotides not matched to a gene: 8. Germline V lookup: CDR1 SGHRS, CDR2 YFSETQ. This CDR3 spans 16 amino acids. For the CDR3, the DNA is TGCGCCAGCAGCCCCTCGGGACTAGCGGGAGAAGACGAGCAGTACTTC. Translated: CASSPSGLAGEDEQYF.

The J gene is TRBJ1-2, the V gene TRBV14; D is possibly TRBD1 (5 bases). The CDR3 is 12 residues long. Trimming cost V 5 bases and J 3 bases, with 7 bases left between them. Germline CDR1 reads SGHDN; CDR2 reads FVKESK. The CDR3 spells CASSAGYYGYTF. The CDR3 DNA reads TGTGCCAGCAGCGCAGGGTACTATGGCTACACCTTC.

The J gene is TRBJ2-2, the V gene TRBV19, with D hard to call. Germline CDR1 is LNHDA and CDR2 is SQIVND (reference sequence). The V end was cut by 5 bases, the J end by 3 bases, with 10 bases between. The CDR3 extends over 14 amino acids. CDR3 nucleotide sequence: TGTGCCAGTAGTTTGATGGTGGACACCGGGGAGCTGTTTTTT. Translated, it gives CASSLMVDTGELFF.

Worth noting for this clone: The germline gene is not matched at one end of the junction; a read error may be the cause. The gene calls are TRBV7-7 and TRBJ2-7; TRBD2 matches 15 bases. The CDR3 covers 20 residues. Germline CDR1 and CDR2: SSHAT and FNYEAQ (reference sequence). The CDR3 spells CASSLAPWTSGREGGEEQYF. The CDR3 DNA reads TGTGCTAGCAGCTTAGCGCCCTGGACTAGCGGGAGGGAAGGAGGCGAAGAGCAGTACTTC.

This chain uses TRBV6-5 with TRBJ2-7; D might be TRBD2 (7 bases). V lost 0 bases, J lost 3 bases, and 9 bases lay in between. CDR1 and CDR2 from the germline V gene are MNHEY and SVGAGI. The CDR3 runs to 14 residues. In DNA form, the CDR3 reads TGTGCCAGCAGTTACTCGAGGGGGGGCTACGAGCAGTACTTC. Its translation: CASSYSRGGYEQYF.